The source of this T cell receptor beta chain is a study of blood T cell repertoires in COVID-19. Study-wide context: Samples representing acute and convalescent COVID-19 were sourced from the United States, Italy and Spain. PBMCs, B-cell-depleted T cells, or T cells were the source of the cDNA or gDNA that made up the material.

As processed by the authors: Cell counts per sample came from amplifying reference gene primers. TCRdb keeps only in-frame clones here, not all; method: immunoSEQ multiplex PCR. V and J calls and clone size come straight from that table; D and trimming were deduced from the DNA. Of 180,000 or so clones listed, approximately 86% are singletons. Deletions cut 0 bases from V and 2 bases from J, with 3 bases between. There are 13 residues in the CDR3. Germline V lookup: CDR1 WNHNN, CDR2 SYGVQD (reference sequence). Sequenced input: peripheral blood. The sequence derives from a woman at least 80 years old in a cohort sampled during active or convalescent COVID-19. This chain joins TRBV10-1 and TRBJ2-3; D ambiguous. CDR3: CASSESLTDTQYF. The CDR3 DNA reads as TGCGCCAGCAGTGAGTCTCTCACAGATACGCAGTATTTT.